This T cell receptor (beta chain) was identified during a study of CD8+ T cells in alopecia areata. Study-level information: Patients received oral tofacitinib, 5 to 10 mg twice daily, for moderate-to-severe alopecia areata.

Treatment noted: oral pan-JAK inhibitor, 5-10 mg twice daily. V was trimmed by 5 bases and J by 2 bases, leaving 4 bases between them. Germline-derived CDR1 and CDR2 are SEHNR and FQNEAQ (reference sequence). The CDR3 is 11 amino acids. This clone was seen once. cDNA reverse transcribed from extracted RNA served as the sequencing template. Profiled with immunoSEQ multiplex PCR; TCRdb holds only in-frame clones, not every one. The sample has about 140,000 clones, around 83% seen once; the top ten hold over 10%. The chain carries TRBV7-9 and TRBJ2-7; no definite D call. The sequence was collected from a human donor with alopecia areata. The sample consisted of CD8+ T cells sorted from blood, taken at week 4, from a patient treated with tofacitinib. Here the CDR3 reads CASSTTYEQYF. DNA of the CDR3: TGTGCCAGCAGCACCACCTACGAGCAGTACTTC.